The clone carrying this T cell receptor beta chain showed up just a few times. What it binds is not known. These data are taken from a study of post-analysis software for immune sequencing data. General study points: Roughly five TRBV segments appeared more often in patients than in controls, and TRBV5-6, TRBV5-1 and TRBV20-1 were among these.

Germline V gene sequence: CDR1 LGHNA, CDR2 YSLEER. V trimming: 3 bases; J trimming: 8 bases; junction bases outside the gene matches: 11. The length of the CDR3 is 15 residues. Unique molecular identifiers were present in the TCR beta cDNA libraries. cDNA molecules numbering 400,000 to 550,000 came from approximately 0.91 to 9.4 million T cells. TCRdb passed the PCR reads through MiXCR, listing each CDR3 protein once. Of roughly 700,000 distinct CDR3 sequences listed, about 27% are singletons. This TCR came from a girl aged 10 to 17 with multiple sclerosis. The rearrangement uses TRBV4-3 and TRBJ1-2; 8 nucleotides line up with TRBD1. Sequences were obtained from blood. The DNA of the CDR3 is TGCGCCAGCAGCCACACAGGGGGGAGGTTTGGAGGCTACACCTTC. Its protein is CASSHTGGRFGGYTF.